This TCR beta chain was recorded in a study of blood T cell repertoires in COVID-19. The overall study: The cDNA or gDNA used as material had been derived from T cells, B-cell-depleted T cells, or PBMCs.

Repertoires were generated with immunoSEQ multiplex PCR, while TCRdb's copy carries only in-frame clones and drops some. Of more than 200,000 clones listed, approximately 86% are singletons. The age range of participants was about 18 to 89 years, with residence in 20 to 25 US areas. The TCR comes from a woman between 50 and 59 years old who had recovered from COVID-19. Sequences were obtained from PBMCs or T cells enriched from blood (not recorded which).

The CDR3 sequence is CAWRANYEQYF. CDR3 bases: TGTGCCTGGAGGGCCAACTACGAGCAGTACTTC. The chain recombines TRBV30 with TRBJ2-7; D gene uncertain. Trimming took off 3 bases at V and 3 bases at J, with 6 bases between the two ends. The V gene's germline CDR1 is GTSNPN and CDR2 SVGIG (reference sequence). The CDR3 has 11 amino acids.